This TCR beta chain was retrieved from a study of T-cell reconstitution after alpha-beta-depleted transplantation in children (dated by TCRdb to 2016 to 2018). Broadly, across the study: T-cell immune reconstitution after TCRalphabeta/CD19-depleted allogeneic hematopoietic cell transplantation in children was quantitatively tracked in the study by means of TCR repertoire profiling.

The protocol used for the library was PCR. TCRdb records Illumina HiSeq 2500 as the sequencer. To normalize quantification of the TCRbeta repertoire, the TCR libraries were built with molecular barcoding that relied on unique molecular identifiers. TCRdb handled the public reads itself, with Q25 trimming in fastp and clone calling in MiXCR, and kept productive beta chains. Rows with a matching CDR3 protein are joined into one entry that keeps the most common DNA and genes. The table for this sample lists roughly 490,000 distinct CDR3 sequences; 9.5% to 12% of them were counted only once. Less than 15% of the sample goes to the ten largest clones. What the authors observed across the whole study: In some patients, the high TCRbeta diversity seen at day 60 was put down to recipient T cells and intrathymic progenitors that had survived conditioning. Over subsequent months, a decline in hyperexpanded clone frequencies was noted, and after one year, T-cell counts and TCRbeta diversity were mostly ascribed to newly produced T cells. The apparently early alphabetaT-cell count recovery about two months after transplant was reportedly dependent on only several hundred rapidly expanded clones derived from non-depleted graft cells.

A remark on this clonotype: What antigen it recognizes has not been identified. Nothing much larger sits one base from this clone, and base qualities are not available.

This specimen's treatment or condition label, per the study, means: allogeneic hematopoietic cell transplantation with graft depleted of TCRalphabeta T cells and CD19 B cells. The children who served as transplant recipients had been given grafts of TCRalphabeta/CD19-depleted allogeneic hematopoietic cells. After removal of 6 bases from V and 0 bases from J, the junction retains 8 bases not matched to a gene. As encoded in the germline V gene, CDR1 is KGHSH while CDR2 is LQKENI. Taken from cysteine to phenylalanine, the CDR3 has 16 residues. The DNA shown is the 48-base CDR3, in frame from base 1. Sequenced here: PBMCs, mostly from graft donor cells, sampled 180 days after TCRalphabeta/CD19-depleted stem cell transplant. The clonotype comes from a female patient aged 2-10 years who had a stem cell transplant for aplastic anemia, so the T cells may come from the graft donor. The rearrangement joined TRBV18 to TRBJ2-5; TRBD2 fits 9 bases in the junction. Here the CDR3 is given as CASSRPGLADQETQYF. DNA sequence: TGTGCCAGCTCGCGACCGGGACTAGCTGACCAAGAGACCCAGTACTTC.